This TCR beta chain was found in a study of beta chain features in type 1 diabetes. Study-level background: Age, gender and cell yields were similar between patients and healthy donors. The study, taken as a whole, reports: TCRB CDR3s from Type 1 diabetes patients were moderately but significantly shorter in all four CD4+ subsets.

Sequenced material consisted of expressed TCRB transcripts (all of the isolated RNA was reverse transcribed). The table came from immunoSEQ multiplex PCR; TCRdb's copy has only in-frame clones and leaves some out. The repertoire holds more than 250,000 clones, with approximately 25% as singletons. The CDR3 is 16 amino acids. Germline values: CDR1 SGDLS, CDR2 YYNGEE. Unmatched junction bases numbered 9, after V lost 0 bases and J lost 6 bases. One heparinised draw, averaging roughly 0.12 L, was taken per donor. Turning to this clone: What it binds is not known.

The chain combines TRBV9 with TRBJ2-1; TRBD2 agrees at 7 bases. The sample consisted of naive CD4+ T cells from blood. The source of this sequence is a woman in her 30s with type 1 diabetes. CDR3 residues: CASSVVPRELLNEQFF. DNA for the CDR3: TGTGCCAGCAGCGTAGTTCCGCGGGAGTTACTCAATGAGCAGTTCTTC.